This TCR beta chain comes out of a study of T cells in Graves' hyperthyroidism and ophthalmopathy. Study-level background: Upon initial diagnosis and before any treatment, peripheral blood was collected.

This clonotype was seen many times. As yet, its antigen is unknown. Amplified TCR beta CDR3 regions came from RNA transcripts. Initially, a first-round RT-PCR of the TCR CDR3 employed the HTBI primer set. TCRdb reprocessed the multiplex PCR reads with MiXCR, giving one entry per CDR3 protein. The sample contains 100,000 to 140,000 distinct CDR3 sequences, 15% to 20% of which appear only once. Findings and caveats of the study: Progression to ophthalmopathy was predicted a median of 6.5 months early. Most expanded thyroid clonotypes above 0.001 also appeared in blood.

V lost 5 bases to trimming and J lost 5 bases; unmatched junction nucleotides: 12. Looked up from germline, CDR1 is DFQATT and CDR2 is SNEGSKA (reference sequence). The CDR3 covers 16 residues. V usage is TRBV20-1 and J usage is TRBJ2-1; 10 bases agree with TRBD2. Sequenced: blood. The clonotype originates from a woman in her fifties or sixties with Graves' hyperthyroidism. This chain's CDR3 is CSAGRLAGSINNEQFF. CDR3 coding DNA: TGCAGTGCTGGGAGACTAGCGGGCTCTATTAACAATGAGCAGTTCTTC.